This entry lists 23 T cell receptor beta chains sequenced from one sample in a study of blood T cell repertoires in COVID-19. The data were produced by immunoSEQ multiplex PCR, yet TCRdb's version contains in-frame clones alone and is incomplete. The sample yields almost 200,000 clones, 85% to 90% seen once. The sequencing sample was made of peripheral blood. The receptors here all came from a woman between 65 and 79 years old with acute or convalescent COVID-19.

This clone has just one count. The chain has TRBV7-6 and TRBJ2-3; D gene uncertain. This CDR3 has 16 amino acids. V was cut by 0 bases and J by 0 bases, with 10 bases left in between. Germline V gives CDR1 SGHVS, CDR2 FNYEAQ. CDR3 sequence: CASSLAIGSSTDTQYF. The CDR3 bases are TGTGCCAGCAGCTTAGCGATTGGCAGTAGCACAGATACGCAGTATTTT.

This clone was observed a single time. J is TRBJ1-1 and V is TRBV29-1; D is undetermined. There are 11 residues in the CDR3. Germline CDR1 reads SQVTM; CDR2 reads ANQGSEA. The V end was cut by 4 bases, the J end by 0 bases, with 3 bases between. CDR3 loop: CSVAVNTEAFF. The CDR3 region has the DNA TGCAGCGTTGCAGTGAACACTGAAGCTTTCTTT. The whole variable domain, filled in from reference TRBV29-1 and TRBJ1-1, reads SAVISQKPSRDICQRGTSLTIQCQVDSQVTMMFWYRQQPGQSLTLIATANQGSEATYESGFVIDKFPISRPNLTFSTLTVSNMSPEDSSIYLCSVAVNTEAFFGQGTRLTVV.

The rearrangement links TRBV4-1 to TRBJ1-4; a possible D gene is TRBD1 (6 bases). Germline V gene lookup returns CDR1 MGHRA and CDR2 YSYEKL. The CDR3 runs to 15 residues. V was clipped by 0 bases and J by 4 bases, with 9 bases between them. This CDR3 reads CASSQDGQYNEKLFF. DNA for the CDR3: TGCGCCAGCAGCCAAGATGGACAGTATAATGAAAAACTGTTTTTT.

The chain uses TRBV5-4 and TRBJ1-5; D not resolved. CDR1 is SGHNT and CDR2 is YYREEE in the germline V gene (reference sequence). Trimming took 4 bases from V and 3 from J, leaving 8 bases between them. The CDR3 is 13 amino acids. The CDR3 sequence is CASSPAVNQPQHF. The CDR3 bases are TGTGCCAGCAGCCCGGCGGTCAATCAGCCCCAGCATTTT.

This chain uses TRBV3-1 (or the pseudogene TRBV3-2) with TRBJ1-1; D gene uncertain. Germline CDR1 LGHDT, CDR2 YNNKEL (reference sequence). The CDR3 totals 14 residues. Trimming pared 4 bases from V and 5 bases from J, leaving 14 bases between. The CDR3, as DNA: TGTGCCAGCAGCCGTCCCGAACGGAGGACTGAAGCTTTCTTT. Translating it yields CASSRPERRTEAFF.

The chain carries TRBV29-1 and TRBJ1-4; tentative D call: TRBD1 (5 bases). The germline V gene has CDR1 SQVTM and CDR2 ANQGSEA. V was cut by 4 bases and J by 7 bases, with 13 bases left in between. The CDR3 covers 13 residues. The CDR3 sequence: CSVGTSRGEKLFF. The CDR3 DNA reads as TGCAGCGTTGGAACGTCTAGGGGTGAAAAACTGTTTTTT.

The chain combines TRBV15 with TRBJ1-1; no reliable D call. Deletions cut 3 bases from V and 1 base from J, with 9 bases between. CDR1 is LNHNV and CDR2 is YYDKDF in the germline V gene (reference sequence). CDR3 length equals 14 residues. CDR3 DNA sequence: TGTGCCACCAGCAGGCGCGGCCAGAACACTGAAGCTTTCTTT. Translated: CATSRRGQNTEAFF.

This sequence joins TRBV19 and TRBJ1-3; D is ambiguous. CDR1 is LNHDA, CDR2 SQIVND, per germline (reference sequence). Between the trimmed V and J ends, which lost 5 bases and 8 bases, there was a span of 16 bases. This CDR3 has 14 amino acids. The CDR3 here is CASSVRPGGDTIYF. CDR3 in DNA: TGTGCCAGTAGTGTCCGACCAGGCGGGGACACCATATATTTT. The complete variable domain, with remaining parts taken from reference TRBV19 and TRBJ1-3, reads DGGITQSPKYLFRKEGQNVTLSCEQNLNHDAMYWYRQDPGQGLRLIYYSQIVNDFQKGDIAEGYSVSREKKESFPLTVTSAQKNPTAFYLCASSVRPGGDTIYFGEGSWLTVV.

This clone was observed a few times. The chain uses TRBV5-4 and TRBJ1-6; 8 bases match TRBD1. The CDR3 totals 16 residues. Germline V gene sequence: CDR1 SGHNT, CDR2 YYREEE (reference sequence). With V trimmed by 4 bases and J by 5 bases, 8 bases remained unmatched. The CDR3 nucleotides read TGTGCCAGCAGCCCTGGACAGGGAGCAAATAATTCACCCCTCCACTTT. Translation: CASSPGQGANNSPLHF.

The chain carries TRBV5-1 and TRBJ2-2, with 7 bases identical to TRBD1. The germline V gene encodes CDR1 SGHRS and CDR2 YFSETQ. The CDR3 extends over 15 amino acids. The J segment lost 0 bases and the V segment lost 3 bases, leaving 2 bases of the junction unmatched. The DNA for the CDR3 is TGCGCCAGCAGCTCGGGACAGACGAACACCGGGGAGCTGTTTTTT. It encodes CASSSGQTNTGELFF.

Note on this clone: This CDR3 is also generated by other DNA sequences in the sample. The chain uses TRBV10-2 and TRBJ2-5; 7 bases map to TRBD1. CDR1 and CDR2 (germline): WSHSY, SAAADI. The CDR3 consists of 13 residues. J gave up 4 bases and V 6 bases, and 5 bases lay outside the gene matches. The CDR3 DNA follows: TGCGCCAGCAGACAGGGGACGGGAGAGACCCAGTACTTC. Its protein product is CASRQGTGETQYF.

The chain carries TRBV6-6 and TRBJ2-2; TRBD1 is a possible D gene (6 bases). Trimming left V 5 bases short and J 2 bases short, with 12 bases between. This CDR3 comprises 15 residues. From germline, CDR1 is MNHNY and CDR2 SVGAGI (reference sequence). CDR3 protein: CASSRGQTNTGELFF. CDR3 DNA sequence: TGTGCCAGCAGTCGCGGACAGACCAACACCGGGGAGCTGTTTTTT.

V usage is TRBV18 and J usage is TRBJ2-7; D perhaps matches TRBD1 (7 bases). The CDR3 is 15 residues long. The germline gives CDR1 KGHSH, CDR2 LQKENI. With 3 bases removed from V and 0 bases from J, the gap between germline ends came to 12 bases. As DNA, the CDR3 is TGTGCCAGCTCACCTGGAGGGACAGCCTCCTACGAGCAGTACTTC. It translates to CASSPGGTASYEQYF.

The J gene is TRBJ2-5, the V gene TRBV28, with 10 bases that match TRBD2. The V gene end was trimmed by 2 bases and the J gene end by 5 bases; junction bases not matched to a gene: 5. CDR1 is MDHEN and CDR2 is SYDVKM in the germline V gene. The CDR3 has 15 residues. In nucleotides, the CDR3 is TGTGCCAGCAGTTTAGGTGGACTAGCGGTCGAGACCCAGTACTTC. The encoded protein is CASSLGGLAVETQYF.

The CDR3 DNA reads as TGTGCCAGCAGCTTAACAGGGCGCAACACCATATATTTT. Protein product: CASSLTGRNTIYF. This chain uses TRBV7-8 with TRBJ1-3; perhaps TRBD1 as D (6 bases). V lost 2 bases and J lost 7, with 9 bases in between. This CDR3 spans 13 amino acids. Per germline, CDR1 SGHVS and CDR2 FQNEAQ.

The gene calls are TRBV7-2 and TRBJ1-6; D is unresolved. With 5 bases removed from V and 6 bases from J, the gap between germline ends came to 14 bases. From germline, CDR1 is SGHTA and CDR2 FQGNSA. The CDR3 totals 15 residues. The CDR3 DNA sequence: TGTGCCAGCAGCGAGGGCCTCGGTCGTAATTCACCCCTCCACTTT. This translates into CASSEGLGRNSPLHF.

The chain links TRBV7-2 to TRBJ1-2, with 8 nucleotides matching TRBD1. Germline CDR1 SGHTA, CDR2 FQGNSA. There are 14 residues in the CDR3. V was pared by 6 bases and J by 2 bases, with 5 bases of the junction left unmatched. CDR3 region: CASSPRQGNYGYTF. Written as DNA, the CDR3 is TGTGCCAGCAGTCCCCGACAGGGGAACTATGGCTACACCTTC.

The chain combines TRBV14 with TRBJ1-5; TRBD1 aligns across 7 bases. Trimming cost V 4 bases and J 1 base; bases outside gene matches: 7. The CDR3 sequence is 16 residues long. Germline CDR1 SGHDN, CDR2 FVKESK. As DNA, the CDR3 is TGTGCCAGCAGCCTTGAGGGGACAGTCAGCAATCAGCCCCAGCATTTT. Translating gives CASSLEGTVSNQPQHF.

This clone has only a few counts. CDR3 sequence reads: CASSPRFGNQPQHF. The CDR3 DNA reads as TGTGCCAGCAGTCCCCGTTTCGGCAATCAGCCCCAGCATTTT. J is TRBJ1-5 and V is TRBV28; the D is unclear. CDR1 is MDHEN, CDR2 SYDVKM, per germline. V was pared by 5 bases and J by 2 bases, with 10 bases between. This CDR3 is built from 14 residues.

The chain is built from TRBV27 and TRBJ1-4, with 7 bases aligning to TRBD1. This CDR3 comprises 14 residues. Germline CDR1 MNHEY, CDR2 SMNVEV (reference sequence). V lost 6 bases and J lost 3; bases outside the gene matches: 4. CDR3 sequence reads: CASRIGTANEKLFF. The CDR3 bases are TGTGCCAGCAGAATTGGGACAGCTAATGAAAAACTGTTTTTT.

This CDR3 reads CATSGFAAGQETQYF. CDR3 sequence (DNA): TGTGCCACCAGCGGGTTTGCAGCGGGACAAGAGACCCAGTACTTC. The chain joins TRBV24-1 to TRBJ2-5; 7 bases line up with TRBD2. The CDR3 extends over 15 amino acids. Germline loops: CDR1 KGHDR, CDR2 SFDVKD. V gave up 7 bases and J gave up 2 bases; unmatched junction bases: 9.

The J gene is TRBJ2-7, the V gene TRBV28, with 7 bases that match TRBD2. V shed 1 base, J shed 0 bases, and the junction held 3 bases outside the gene matches. The CDR3 runs to 15 residues. Germline values: CDR1 MDHEN, CDR2 SYDVKM. For the CDR3, the DNA is TGTGCCAGCAGTTTATCCGGCGGGAGCTCCTACGAGCAGTACTTC. This encodes CASSLSGGSSYEQYF. The full variable domain, with the rest looked up from reference TRBV28 and TRBJ2-7, is DVKVTQSSRYLVKRTGEKVFLECVQDMDHENMFWYRQDPGLGLRLIYFSYDVKMKEKGDIPEGYSVSREKKERFSLILESASTNQTSMYLCASSLSGGSSYEQYFGPGTRLTVT.

This sequence joins TRBV19 and TRBJ1-5; 12 bases fit TRBD1. The CDR3 loop spans 17 amino acids. V trimming: 10 bases; J trimming: 3 bases; junction bases outside the gene matches: 13. The germline V gene encodes CDR1 LNHDA and CDR2 SQIVND (reference sequence). CDR3 coding DNA: TGTGCCACTTCAAAGTCTGGGACAGGGGGCCCCAATCAGCCCCAGCATTTT. This gives the protein CATSKSGTGGPNQPQHF. Using reference TRBV19 and TRBJ1-5 for the parts outside the CDR3, the full variable domain is DGGITQSPKYLFRKEGQNVTLSCEQNLNHDAMYWYRQDPGQGLRLIYYSQIVNDFQKGDIAEGYSVSREKKESFPLTVTSAQKNPTAFYLCATSKSGTGGPNQPQHFGDGTRLSIL.